This TCR beta chain derives from a study of cytomegalovirus exposure and HLA in healthy donors. Across the whole study: An earlier analysis identified 117 million unique TCR beta sequences in 150 million to 200 million T cells. A data release that came early held approximately 85 million unique TCRs from HLA-typed donors. General study findings and limits: In an earlier analysis, most TCR beta V segments were productive about 87% or about 30% of the time.

Primers for the PCR totalled 60 Vbeta and 13 Jbeta. Only in-frame clones appear in the TCRdb table, and some are missing; sequencing was by immunoSEQ multiplex PCR. The sample lists tens of thousands of clones, around two thirds occurring once. Points on this clone: Its antigen is unidentified.

Germline lookup yields CDR1 MNHEY and CDR2 SMNVEV (reference sequence). The CDR3 sequence is 19 residues long. V lost 0 bases and J 5 bases, leaving 26 bases between the germline ends. The chain employs TRBV27 and TRBJ2-7; a possible D gene is TRBD2 (6 bases). Input material: PBMCs. The clonotype was recovered from a woman aged 50 to 60 in good health and CMV-seropositive. The CDR3 loop reads CASSLSSEYPGESDDEQYV. The CDR3, as DNA: TGTGCCAGCAGTTTATCGTCTGAGTATCCGGGGGAAAGTGACGACGAGCAGTACGTC.